The rows below give T cell receptor beta chains drawn from one sample of a study of early T cells in non-severe SARS-CoV-2 infection. TCRdb itself ran the 5' RACE reads through MiXCR, one entry per CDR3 protein. The sample gives fewer than 85,000 distinct CDR3 sequences, over 8.5% of which show up once; nearly 5% is in the top ten. Input material: whole blood. The receptors come from an adult who was a healthcare worker with PCR-confirmed SARS-CoV-2 infection or an uninfected control (not recorded which). The CDR3 runs from the conserved cysteine through the conserved F or W. A D gene is named only where the DNA matches it firmly. Some rows have no size entry. The others give once, few or many, or a class for an expanded clone.

D gene	V gene	J gene	clone size	CDR3 protein	CDR3 DNA
NA	TRBV7-2	TRBJ2-5	few	CASSSTRDPLFRETQYF	TGTGCCAGCAGCTCCACCCGGGACCCCTTGTTTAGAGAGACCCAGTACTTC
TRBD1	TRBV11-3	TRBJ1-4	NA	CASSYHSPRGTGNEKLFF	TGTGCCAGCAGCTATCACTCTCCCCGTGGGACAGGGAATGAAAAACTGTTTTTT
NA	TRBV20-1	TRBJ2-7	NA	CSGEPPGQGYEQYF	TGCAGCGGTGAACCTCCGGGACAAGGCTACGAGCAGTACTTC
NA	TRBV4-1	TRBJ2-5	many	CASSQDGGAETQYF	TGCGCCAGCAGCCAAGATGGGGGAGCGGAGACCCAGTACTTC
TRBD2	TRBV20-1	TRBJ2-7	NA	CSAYSGNGEQYF	TGCAGTGCGTATAGCGGGAACGGCGAGCAGTACTTC
NA	TRBV12-3/TRBV12-4	TRBJ2-1	NA	CASSLTGASFF	TGTGCCAGCAGTTTGACGGGAGCATCGTTCTTC
NA	TRBV7-9	TRBJ2-1	many	CASRFGENSYNEQFF	TGTGCCAGCAGGTTCGGGGAGAACTCCTACAATGAGCAGTTCTTC
NA	TRBV3-1	TRBJ2-7	NA	CASSQVGGSHYEQYF	TGTGCCAGCAGCCAAGTAGGGGGTAGCCACTACGAGCAGTACTTC
NA	TRBV27	TRBJ2-2	NA	CASHKPVTGELFF	TGTGCCAGCCATAAACCCGTAACCGGGGAGCTGTTTTTT
TRBD1	TRBV3-1	TRBJ1-5	NA	CASSQAGQGNQPQHF	TGTGCCAGCAGCCAAGCCGGACAGGGGAATCAGCCCCAGCATTTT
TRBD2	TRBV2	TRBJ2-3	NA	CASSDRTGRLAGGRDTQYF	TGTGCCAGCAGTGATAGAACAGGAAGACTAGCGGGAGGAAGGGATACGCAGTATTTT
TRBD1	TRBV2	TRBJ2-1	few	CASHRDRRNEQFF	TGTGCCAGTCACCGGGACAGGAGGAATGAGCAGTTCTTC
TRBD1	TRBV25-1	TRBJ2-5	many	CASSAPGTGSETQYF	TGTGCCAGCAGTGCACCCGGGACAGGTAGCGAGACCCAGTACTTC
NA	TRBV9	TRBJ2-5	NA	CASSVGGLGLRETQYF	TGTGCCAGCAGCGTAGGGGGTTTGGGATTAAGAGAGACCCAGTACTTC
TRBD1	TRBV11-2	TRBJ2-7	few	CASSSGQDAAREQYF	TGTGCCAGCAGCTCTGGACAGGACGCCGCTCGCGAGCAGTACTTC
NA	TRBV7-9	TRBJ2-1	few	CASSLASMLYANEQFF	TGTGCCAGCAGCTTAGCGAGCATGTTGTATGCCAATGAGCAGTTCTTC
TRBD2	TRBV24-1	TRBJ2-1	many	CATSGASGYDEQFF	TGTGCCACCTCCGGGGCTAGCGGCTATGATGAGCAGTTCTTC
TRBD1	TRBV4-1	TRBJ2-6	NA	CASSLLGGAGANVLTF	TGCGCCAGCAGCCTTCTAGGGGGCGCTGGGGCCAACGTCCTGACTTTC